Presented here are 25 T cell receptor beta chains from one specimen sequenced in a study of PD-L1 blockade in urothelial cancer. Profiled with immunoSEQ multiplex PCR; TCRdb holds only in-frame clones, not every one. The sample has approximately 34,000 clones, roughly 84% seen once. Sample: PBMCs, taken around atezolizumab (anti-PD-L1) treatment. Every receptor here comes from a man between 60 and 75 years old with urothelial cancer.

The CDR3 DNA sequence: TGTGCCAGCAGCTTTATAGGCAGCGAGACCTACGAGCAGTACTTC. Translation: CASSFIGSETYEQYF. The chain uses TRBV7-8 and TRBJ2-7; no clear D gene. Per the germline V gene, CDR1 is SGHVS and CDR2 is FQNEAQ. This CDR3 region has 15 residues. The germline V and J ends were trimmed by 3 bases and 2 bases, with 14 bases remaining between them.

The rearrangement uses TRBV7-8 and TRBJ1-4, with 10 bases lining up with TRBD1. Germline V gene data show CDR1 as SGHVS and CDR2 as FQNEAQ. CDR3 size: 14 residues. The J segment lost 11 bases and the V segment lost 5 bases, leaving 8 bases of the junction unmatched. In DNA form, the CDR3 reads TGTGCCAGCAGCACGGGACAGGGGATGACCAAACTGTTTTTT. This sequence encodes CASSTGQGMTKLFF.

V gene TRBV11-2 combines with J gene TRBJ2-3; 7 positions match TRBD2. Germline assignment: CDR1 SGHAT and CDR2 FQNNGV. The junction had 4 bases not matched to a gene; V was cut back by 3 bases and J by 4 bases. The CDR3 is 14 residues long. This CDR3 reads CASSLGGSADTQYF. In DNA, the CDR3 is TGTGCCAGCAGCTTGGGGGGGAGCGCAGATACGCAGTATTTT.

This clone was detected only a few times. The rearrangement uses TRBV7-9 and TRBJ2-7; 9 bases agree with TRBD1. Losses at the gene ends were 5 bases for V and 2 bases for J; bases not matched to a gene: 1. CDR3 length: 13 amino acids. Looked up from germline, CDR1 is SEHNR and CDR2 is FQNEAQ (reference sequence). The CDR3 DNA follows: TGTGCCAGCAGCCGGACAGGGGCCTACGAGCAGTACTTC. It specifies CASSRTGAYEQYF.

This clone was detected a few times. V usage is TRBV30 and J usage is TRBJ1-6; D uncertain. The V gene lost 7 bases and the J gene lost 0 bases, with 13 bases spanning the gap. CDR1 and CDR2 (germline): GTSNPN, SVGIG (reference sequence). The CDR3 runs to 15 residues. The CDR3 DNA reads TGTGCCTCCCCATCCGGGGTCTCCTATAATTCACCCCTCCACTTT. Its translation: CASPSGVSYNSPLHF.

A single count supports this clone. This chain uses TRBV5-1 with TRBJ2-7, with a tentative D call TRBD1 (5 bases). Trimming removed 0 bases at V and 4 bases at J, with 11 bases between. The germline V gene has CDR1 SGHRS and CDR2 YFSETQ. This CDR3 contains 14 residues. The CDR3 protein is CASSLGQGGYEQYF. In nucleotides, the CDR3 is TGCGCCAGCAGCTTGGGGCAGGGTGGGTACGAGCAGTACTTC.

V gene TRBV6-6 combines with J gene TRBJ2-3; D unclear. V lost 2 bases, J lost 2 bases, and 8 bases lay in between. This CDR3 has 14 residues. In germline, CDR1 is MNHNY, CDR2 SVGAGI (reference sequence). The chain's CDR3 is CASSYGQVTDTQYF. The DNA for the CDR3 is TGTGCCAGCAGTTACGGGCAGGTCACAGATACGCAGTATTTT.

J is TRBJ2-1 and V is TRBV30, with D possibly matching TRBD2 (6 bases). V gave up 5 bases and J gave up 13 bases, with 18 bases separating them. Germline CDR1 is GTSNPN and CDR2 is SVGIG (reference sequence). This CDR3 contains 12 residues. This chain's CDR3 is CAWGLSWDSQFF. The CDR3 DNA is TGTGCCTGGGGTCTAAGTTGGGACTCACAGTTCTTC.

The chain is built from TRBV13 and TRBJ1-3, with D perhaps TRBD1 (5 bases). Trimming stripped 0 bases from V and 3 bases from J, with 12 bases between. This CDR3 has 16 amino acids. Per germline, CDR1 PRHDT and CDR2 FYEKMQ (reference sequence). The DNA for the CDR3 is TGTGCCAGCAGCTTAGGCCTCGGGGGGATTGGAAACACCATATATTTT. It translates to CASSLGLGGIGNTIYF.

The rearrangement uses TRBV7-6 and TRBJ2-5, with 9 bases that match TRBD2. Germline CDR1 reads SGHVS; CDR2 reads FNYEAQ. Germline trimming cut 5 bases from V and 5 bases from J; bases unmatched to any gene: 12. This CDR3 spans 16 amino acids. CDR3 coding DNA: TGTGCCAGCAGCCGATTCCCTAGCGGGACCCGGGAGACCCAGTACTTC. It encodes CASSRFPSGTRETQYF.

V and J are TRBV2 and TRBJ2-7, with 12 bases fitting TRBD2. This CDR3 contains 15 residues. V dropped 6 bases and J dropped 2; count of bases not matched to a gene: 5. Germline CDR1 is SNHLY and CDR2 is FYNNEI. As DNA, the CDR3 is TGTGCCAGCAGACCAAGGACTAGCGGGACCTACGAGCAGTACTTC. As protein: CASRPRTSGTYEQYF.

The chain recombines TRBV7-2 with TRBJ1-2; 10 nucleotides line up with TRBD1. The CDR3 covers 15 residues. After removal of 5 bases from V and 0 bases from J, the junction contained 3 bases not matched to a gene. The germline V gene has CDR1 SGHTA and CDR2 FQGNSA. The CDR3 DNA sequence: TGTGCCAGCAGCCTAGGACAGGGGGCTAACTATGGCTACACCTTC. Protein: CASSLGQGANYGYTF.

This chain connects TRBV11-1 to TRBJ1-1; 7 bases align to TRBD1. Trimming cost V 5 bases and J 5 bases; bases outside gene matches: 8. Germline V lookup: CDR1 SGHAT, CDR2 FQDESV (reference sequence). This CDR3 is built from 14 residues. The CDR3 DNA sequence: TGTGCCAGCAGCCTTAGACAGGGAACGACTGAAGCTTTCTTT. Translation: CASSLRQGTTEAFF.

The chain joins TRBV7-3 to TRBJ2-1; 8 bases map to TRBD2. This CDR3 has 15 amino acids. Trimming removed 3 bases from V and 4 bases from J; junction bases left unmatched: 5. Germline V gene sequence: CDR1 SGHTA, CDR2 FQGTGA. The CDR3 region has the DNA TGTGCCAGCAGCTTCGGGACTAGAGTATACAATGAGCAGTTCTTC. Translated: CASSFGTRVYNEQFF.

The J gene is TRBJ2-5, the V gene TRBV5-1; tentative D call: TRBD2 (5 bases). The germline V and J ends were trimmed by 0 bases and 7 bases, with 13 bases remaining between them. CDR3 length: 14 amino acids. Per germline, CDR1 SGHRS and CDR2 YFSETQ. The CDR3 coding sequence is TGCGCCAGCAGCTTGGCCGTGAGCGAGGGGACCCAGTACTTC. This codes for CASSLAVSEGTQYF.

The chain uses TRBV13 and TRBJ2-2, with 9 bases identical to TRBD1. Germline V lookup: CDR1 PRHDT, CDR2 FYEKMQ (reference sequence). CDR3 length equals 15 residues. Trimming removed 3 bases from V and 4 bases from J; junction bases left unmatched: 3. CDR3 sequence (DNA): TGTGCCAGCAGCTTGGGACAGGGAAGCACCGGGGAGCTGTTTTTT. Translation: CASSLGQGSTGELFF. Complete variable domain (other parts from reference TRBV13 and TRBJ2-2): AAGVIQSPRHLIKEKRETATLKCYPIPRHDTVYWYQQGPGQDPQFLISFYEKMQSDKGSIPDRFSAQQFSDYHSELNMSSLELGDSALYFCASSLGQGSTGELFFGEGSRLTVL.

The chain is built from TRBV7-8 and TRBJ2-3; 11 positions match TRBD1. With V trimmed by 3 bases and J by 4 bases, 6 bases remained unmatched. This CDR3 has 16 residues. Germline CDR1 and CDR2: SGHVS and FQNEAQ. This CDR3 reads CASSLTDRGRSDTQYF. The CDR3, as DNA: TGTGCCAGCAGCTTGACGGACAGGGGGCGGTCAGATACGCAGTATTTT. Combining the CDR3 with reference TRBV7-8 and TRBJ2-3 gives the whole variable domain GAGVSQSPRYKVAKRGQDVALRCDPISGHVSLFWYQQALGQGPEFLTYFQNEAQLDKSGLPSDRFFAERPEGSVSTLKIQRTQQEDSAVYLCASSLTDRGRSDTQYFGPGTRLTVL.

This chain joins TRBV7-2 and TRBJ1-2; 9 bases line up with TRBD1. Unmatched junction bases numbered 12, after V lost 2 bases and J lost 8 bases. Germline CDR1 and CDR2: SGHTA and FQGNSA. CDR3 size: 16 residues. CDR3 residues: CASSLSPDRGEGGYTF. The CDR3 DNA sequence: TGTGCCAGCAGCTTATCCCCGGACAGGGGAGAGGGAGGCTACACCTTC.

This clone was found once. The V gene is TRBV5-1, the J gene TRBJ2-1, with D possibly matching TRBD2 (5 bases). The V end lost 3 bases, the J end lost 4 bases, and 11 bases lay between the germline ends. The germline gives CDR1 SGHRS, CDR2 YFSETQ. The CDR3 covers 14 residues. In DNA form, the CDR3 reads TGCGCCAGCAGCTCGGAGGCAGATTACAATGAGCAGTTCTTC. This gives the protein CASSSEADYNEQFF.

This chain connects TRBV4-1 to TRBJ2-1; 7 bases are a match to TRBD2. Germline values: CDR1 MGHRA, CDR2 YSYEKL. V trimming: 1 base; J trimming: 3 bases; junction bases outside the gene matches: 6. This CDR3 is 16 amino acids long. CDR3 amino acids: CASSQAPGTNYNEQFF. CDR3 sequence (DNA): TGCGCCAGCAGCCAAGCCCCCGGGACTAACTACAATGAGCAGTTCTTC.

CDR3 amino acids: CASSYSGGETQYF. CDR3 sequence (DNA): TGTGCCAGCAGCTATAGCGGGGGAGAGACCCAGTACTTC. The chain employs TRBV7-9 and TRBJ2-5; the match to TRBD2 covers 9 bases. V dropped 4 bases and J dropped 4; count of bases not matched to a gene: 1. The CDR3 sequence is 13 residues long. Germline CDR1 and CDR2: SEHNR and FQNEAQ (reference sequence).

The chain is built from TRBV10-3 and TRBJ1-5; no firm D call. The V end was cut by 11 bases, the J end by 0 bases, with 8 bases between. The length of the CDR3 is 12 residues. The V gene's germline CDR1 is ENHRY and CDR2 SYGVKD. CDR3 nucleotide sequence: TGTGCCGCCGGGAGTAGCAATCAGCCCCAGCATTTT. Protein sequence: CAAGSSNQPQHF.

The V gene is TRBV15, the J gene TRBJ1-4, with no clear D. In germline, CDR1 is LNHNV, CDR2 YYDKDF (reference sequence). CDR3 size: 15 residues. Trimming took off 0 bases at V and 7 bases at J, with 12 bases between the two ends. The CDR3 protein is CATSRDGRKGEKLFF. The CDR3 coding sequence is TGTGCCACCAGCAGAGATGGCAGGAAAGGTGAAAAACTGTTTTTT.

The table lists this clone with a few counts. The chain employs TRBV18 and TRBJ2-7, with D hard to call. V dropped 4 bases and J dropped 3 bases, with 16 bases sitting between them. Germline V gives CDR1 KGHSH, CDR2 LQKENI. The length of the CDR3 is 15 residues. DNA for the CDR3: TGTGCCAGCTCACGGGCGCCACCCCAACTCTACGAGCAGTACTTC. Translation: CASSRAPPQLYEQYF. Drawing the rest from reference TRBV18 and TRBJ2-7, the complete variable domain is NAGVMQNPRHLVRRRGQEARLRCSPMKGHSHVYWYRQLPEEGLKFMVYLQKENIIDESGMPKERFSAEFPKEGPSILRIQQVVRGDSAAYFCASSRAPPQLYEQYFGPGTRLTVT.

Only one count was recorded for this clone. Here the CDR3 DNA reads TGTGCCAGCAGCCCGGGACTAGCGGGAGCCGGGCAGGAGCAGTTCTTC. It yields the protein CASSPGLAGAGQEQFF. The gene calls are TRBV11-2 and TRBJ2-1, with 14 bases matching TRBD2. The CDR3 totals 16 residues. V was pared by 5 bases and J by 10 bases, with 10 bases of the junction left unmatched. CDR1 is SGHAT and CDR2 is FQNNGV in the germline V gene.